This T cell receptor beta chain was retrieved from a study of molecular identifiers for immune sequencing clone quantification. Looked up from germline, CDR1 is SGHAT and CDR2 is FQNNGV. V was clipped by 5 bases and J by 4 bases; unmatched bases: 8. CDR3 length: 15 amino acids. TCRdb fed the PCR reads into MiXCR, producing one record per CDR3 protein. The sample includes about 640,000 distinct CDR3 sequences, approximately 20% of them seen just once. At least ten counts were recorded for this clonotype. Material: naive CD8+ T cells from blood, with Jurkat cell RNA spiked in. Subset meaning: FACS-sorted CD8+CD4-CCR7+CD45RA+ naive T cells. The V gene is TRBV11-2, the J gene TRBJ2-3; 8 bases line up with TRBD2. This TCR was sampled from a human donor in good health. Some libraries in this study had Jurkat cell RNA spiked in. The chain's CDR3 is CASSLSGREADTQYF. CDR3 sequence (DNA): TGTGCCAGCAGCCTTAGTGGGCGGGAGGCAGATACGCAGTATTTT.